This T cell receptor beta chain was documented in a study of T cell clonotyping in hematopoietic cell transplantation. Across the study: Cytoreduction preceded collection of pretransplant recipient samples. Study results and caveats: Recipient TCR diversity dropped after transplant; expanded clonotypes rose from day 30 to 180. At the given depth, recipient repertoires were over 97% de novo clonotypes.

Per the germline V gene, CDR1 is MGHRA and CDR2 is YSYEKL. V was trimmed by 0 bases and J by 2 bases, leaving 11 bases between them. CDR3 length: 15 residues. Specified time point: recipient sample about 28 days before transplant, after cytoreduction. Samples: about 28 days before transplant, then days 30, 100 and 180 after. As concerns this clone: Its antigen is unknown.

TCRdb's copy holds only in-frame clones and misses some; the assay was immunoSEQ multiplex PCR. This sample carries some 13,000 clones, over 70% of them seen once, and the ten largest clones take 15% to 20%. The receptor comes from a man in his sixties with acute myeloid leukemia. Some clones in this sample may be carry-over from other donors' samples. The material sequenced was peripheral blood mononuclear cells, taken before stem cell transplant. The chain joins TRBV4-1 to TRBJ2-7, with D possibly matching TRBD2 (6 bases). CDR3 DNA: TGCGCCAGCAGCCAAGACCTGGGACTTACCTACGAGCAGTACTTC. Translating it yields CASSQDLGLTYEQYF.